These 29 T cell receptor beta chains share one sample of origin, sequenced in a study of blood T cell repertoires in COVID-19. Profiling relied on immunoSEQ multiplex PCR, and the TCRdb table lists in-frame clones only, not all of them. The sample consists of hundreds of thousands of clones, 90% of them appearing once. Material: PBMCs or T cells enriched from blood (not recorded which). The receptors derive from a woman under 30 with acute COVID-19.

The chain has TRBV7-9 and TRBJ2-7, with 8 bases fitting TRBD2. With V trimmed by 5 bases and J by 0 bases, 3 bases remained unmatched. CDR1 and CDR2 (germline): SEHNR, FQNEAQ (reference sequence). CDR3 length: 14 residues. The CDR3 is CASSPGGVSYEQYF. The CDR3, as DNA: TGTGCCAGCAGCCCCGGGGGGGTCTCCTACGAGCAGTACTTC.

In regard to this clone: Different DNA sequences within this sample yield the same CDR3. The chain employs TRBV28 and TRBJ2-3; D not resolved. Germline CDR1 is MDHEN and CDR2 is SYDVKM. Between the trimmed V and J ends, which lost 5 bases and 1 base, there was a span of 13 bases. There are 15 residues in the CDR3. CDR3 nucleotide sequence: TGTGCCAGCAGTGAGACGGGTACCCGCACAGATACGCAGTATTTT. Residues: CASSETGTRTDTQYF.

The chain joins TRBV19 to TRBJ2-7, with 7 bases matching TRBD2. In germline, CDR1 is LNHDA, CDR2 SQIVND (reference sequence). The CDR3 loop spans 12 amino acids. Germline trimming cut 6 bases from V and 2 bases from J; bases unmatched to any gene: 1. The CDR3 sequence: CASRGGTYEQYF. CDR3 nucleotide sequence: TGTGCCAGTAGGGGGGGGACCTACGAGCAGTACTTC.

V and J are TRBV7-3 and TRBJ1-2; D not resolved. Germline V CDR1 and CDR2: SGHTA, FQGTGA. V dropped 5 bases and J dropped 0 bases, with 7 bases sitting between them. CDR3 size: 13 residues. The CDR3 DNA reads as TGTGCCAGCAGCCCGGGTACTAACTATGGCTACACCTTC. Translated, it gives CASSPGTNYGYTF.

The chain combines TRBV30 with TRBJ1-1, with D perhaps matching TRBD1 (6 bases). CDR3 size: 13 residues. V lost 3 bases to trimming and J lost 1 base, with 9 bases between them. Germline loops: CDR1 GTSNPN, CDR2 SVGIG (reference sequence). The CDR3 spells CAWSEQGNTEAFF. DNA of the CDR3: TGTGCCTGGAGCGAACAGGGGAACACTGAAGCTTTCTTT.

The genes are TRBV5-1 and TRBJ1-4; 7 nucleotides match TRBD1. CDR3 size: 21 residues. V was pared by 0 bases and J by 0 bases, with 17 bases of the junction left unmatched. In germline, CDR1 is SGHRS, CDR2 YFSETQ. Here the CDR3 reads CASSLDGGTAGEIATNEKLFF. The CDR3 nucleotides read TGCGCCAGCAGCTTGGACGGAGGGACAGCGGGGGAAATCGCAACTAATGAAAAACTGTTTTTT.

V and J are TRBV5-4 and TRBJ2-7; the D gene is possibly TRBD2 (6 bases). CDR3 size: 13 residues. The germline gives CDR1 SGHNT, CDR2 YYREEE (reference sequence). The V and J ends lost 4 bases and 3 bases respectively, with 11 bases between them. CDR3 protein: CASSPQGGYEQYF. The CDR3 DNA reads as TGTGCCAGCAGCCCGCAGGGAGGCTACGAGCAGTACTTC.

The chain has TRBV18 and TRBJ2-3, with TRBD2 matching over 7 bases. CDR3 length equals 17 residues. The V and J ends lost 5 bases and 5 bases, in that order; junction bases with no gene match: 16. Germline V gives CDR1 KGHSH, CDR2 LQKENI. CDR3: CASSAASGRMSGDTQYF. The CDR3 DNA reads TGTGCCAGCTCAGCGGCTAGCGGAAGAATGTCTGGAGATACGCAGTATTTT. Variable domain in full (rest from reference TRBV18 and TRBJ2-3): NAGVMQNPRHLVRRRGQEARLRCSPMKGHSHVYWYRQLPEEGLKFMVYLQKENIIDESGMPKERFSAEFPKEGPSILRIQQVVRGDSAAYFCASSAASGRMSGDTQYFGPGTRLTVL.

The chain couples TRBV5-5 to TRBJ2-7; 9 nucleotides align to TRBD2. There are 15 residues in the CDR3. Trimming at V came to 4 bases and at J to 0 bases, leaving 5 bases not matched to a gene. Germline assignment: CDR1 SGHKS and CDR2 YYEKEE (reference sequence). The CDR3 nucleotides read TGTGCCAGCAGCCCCCGGACTAGCGCCTCCTACGAGCAGTACTTC. Protein product: CASSPRTSASYEQYF. Complete variable domain (other parts from reference TRBV5-5 and TRBJ2-7): DAGVTQSPTHLIKTRGQQVTLRCSPISGHKSVSWYQQVLGQGPQFIFQYYEKEERGRGNFPDRFSARQFPNYSSELNVNALLLGDSALYLCASSPRTSASYEQYFGPGTRLTVT.

This clone was seen once. The rearrangement uses TRBV19 and TRBJ1-1; 9 bases agree with TRBD1. Trimming at V came to 7 bases and at J to 4 bases, leaving 10 bases not matched to a gene. The germline gives CDR1 LNHDA, CDR2 SQIVND (reference sequence). The CDR3 consists of 15 residues. The CDR3 loop is CASNSRDRVVTEAFF. For the CDR3, the DNA is TGTGCCAGTAACAGCCGGGACAGGGTAGTCACTGAAGCTTTCTTT.

This rearrangement joins TRBV12-5 to TRBJ1-2; D might be TRBD1 (6 bases). The CDR3 has 12 amino acids. CDR1 and CDR2 from the germline V gene are LGHNT and FRNRAP. V was cut by 7 bases and J by 5 bases, with 11 bases left in between. DNA for the CDR3: TGTGCTAGTGACAAACAGGGATATGGCTACACCTTC. This gives the protein CASDKQGYGYTF.

The chain uses TRBV6-5 and TRBJ2-7; 12 bases map to TRBD2. The V gene's germline CDR1 is MNHEY and CDR2 SVGAGI. V was clipped by 5 bases and J by 3 bases; unmatched bases: 5. CDR3 length equals 15 residues. CDR3 region: CASSTLAGGYYEQYF. In nucleotides, the CDR3 is TGTGCCAGCAGTACCCTAGCGGGAGGGTACTACGAGCAGTACTTC.

J is TRBJ1-2 and V is TRBV30; 7 bases map to TRBD1. The CDR3 runs 12 residues. Germline-derived CDR1 and CDR2 are GTSNPN and SVGIG (reference sequence). V was clipped by 4 bases and J by 6 bases; unmatched bases: 5. The CDR3 DNA is TGTGCCTGGACAGGGGGATGGAATGGCTACACCTTC. Protein sequence: CAWTGGWNGYTF. Looking up the rest from reference TRBV30 and TRBJ1-2 gives the full variable domain: SQTIHQWPATLVQPVGSPLSLECTVEGTSNPNLYWYRQAAGRGLQLLFYSVGIGQISSEVPQNLSASRPQDRQFILSSKKLLLSDSGFYLCAWTGGWNGYTFGSGTRLTVV.

The chain carries TRBV30 and TRBJ1-3; D is unresolved. The CDR3 has 13 amino acids. CDR1 is GTSNPN and CDR2 is SVGIG in the germline V gene (reference sequence). The germline V and J ends were trimmed by 5 bases and 4 bases, with 12 bases remaining between them. The CDR3 DNA is TGTGCCTGGGACATCACCCGAGGAAACACCATATATTTT. As protein: CAWDITRGNTIYF.

The V call is TRBV9, the J call TRBJ1-1; maybe TRBD1 (5 bases). Germline CDR1 is SGDLS and CDR2 is YYNGEE. V was trimmed by 0 bases and J by 6 bases, leaving 12 bases between them. The CDR3 is made up of 14 amino acids. In nucleotides, the CDR3 is TGTGCCAGCAGCGTAGGGGGCGGGGGTTCTGAAGCTTTCTTT. Its protein is CASSVGGGGSEAFF.

DNA for the CDR3: TGCAGCGTTGAAGATCCCGGGGAAGCGGTGTTTTTT. Protein: CSVEDPGEAVFF. The chain couples TRBV29-1 to TRBJ2-2; D is possibly TRBD2 (5 bases). This CDR3 has 12 residues. Germline V gene data show CDR1 as SQVTM and CDR2 as ANQGSEA. Trimming took off 0 bases at V and 15 bases at J, with 14 bases between the two ends.

V gene TRBV7-9 combines with J gene TRBJ2-7; no clear D. V shed 4 bases and J shed 6 bases, with 16 bases lying between them. Looked up from germline, CDR1 is SEHNR and CDR2 is FQNEAQ (reference sequence). This CDR3 region has 14 residues. The chain's CDR3 is CASSSLREFPEQYF. CDR3 nucleotide sequence: TGTGCCAGCAGCTCCCTCCGTGAGTTTCCCGAGCAGTACTTC. The entire variable domain, with the rest obtained from reference TRBV7-9 and TRBJ2-7, is as follows: DTGVSQNPRHKITKRGQNVTFRCDPISEHNRLYWYRQTLGQGPEFLTYFQNEAQLEKSRLLSDRFSAERPKGSFSTLEIQRTEQGDSAMYLCASSSLREFPEQYFGPGTRLTVT.

This clone was observed once. The V call is TRBV4-3, the J call TRBJ2-6; the D gene is possibly TRBD1 (6 bases). V lost 4 bases to trimming and J lost 0 bases, with 13 bases between them. The CDR3 loop spans 17 amino acids. From germline, CDR1 is LGHNA and CDR2 YSLEER. CDR3 coding DNA: TGCGCCAGCAGCCGCCTATTACAGGGCTCTGGGGCCAACGTCCTGACTTTC. It is translated as CASSRLLQGSGANVLTF.

This clone was observed once. The V and J genes are TRBV3-1 (or the pseudogene TRBV3-2) and TRBJ1-4, with TRBD1 matching 9 bases. This CDR3 has 18 amino acids. Losses at the gene ends were 4 bases for V and 6 bases for J; bases not matched to a gene: 15. Germline V gene sequence: CDR1 LGHDT, CDR2 YNNKEL (reference sequence). Written as DNA, the CDR3 is TGTGCCAGCAGCCGTCGGACAGGGGCGATACGCCTGGATGAAAAACTGTTTTTT. This encodes CASSRRTGAIRLDEKLFF.

V usage is TRBV6-2 or TRBV6-3 and J usage is TRBJ1-1, with 10 bases fitting TRBD1. The length of the CDR3 is 14 residues. CDR1 is MNHEY and CDR2 is SVGEGT in the germline V gene. With 2 bases clipped from V and 4 bases from J, the junction kept 1 base outside the gene matches. The CDR3 sequence: CASSYGQGVTEAFF. The CDR3 DNA reads TGTGCCAGCAGTTACGGACAGGGGGTCACTGAAGCTTTCTTT.

This chain joins TRBV5-1 and TRBJ1-6; tentatively, D is TRBD1 (5 bases). Germline lookup yields CDR1 SGHRS and CDR2 YFSETQ. V was clipped by 1 base and J by 8 bases, with 10 bases between them. CDR3 length: 14 amino acids. CDR3 bases: TGCGCCAGCAGCTTGCCGGGGGATCATTCACCCCTCCACTTT. Translating gives CASSLPGDHSPLHF. Together with reference TRBV5-1 and TRBJ1-6, the CDR3 gives the full variable domain: KAGVTQTPRYLIKTRGQQVTLSCSPISGHRSVSWYQQTPGQGLQFLFEYFSETQRNKGNFPGRFSGRQFSNSRSEMNVSTLELGDSALYLCASSLPGDHSPLHFGNGTRLTVT.

This clone came up a few times. The chain links TRBV6-4 to TRBJ2-1; 8 bases line up with TRBD2. Trimming removed 6 bases from V and 0 bases from J; junction bases left unmatched: 4. Germline CDR1 reads MRHNA; CDR2 reads SNTAGT. This CDR3 has 15 amino acids. The CDR3 nucleotides are TGTGCCAGCAGCGAGCGGGAGAGCTCCTACAATGAGCAGTTCTTC. Translating gives CASSERESSYNEQFF.

J is TRBJ1-2 and V is TRBV27, with D perhaps matching TRBD1 (6 bases). Trimming took off 6 bases at V and 4 bases at J, with 9 bases between the two ends. Germline CDR1 MNHEY, CDR2 SMNVEV (reference sequence). The CDR3 is 12 amino acids. The CDR3 bases are TGTGCCAGCAGCAAGGACAGCTATGGCTACACCTTC. Protein: CASSKDSYGYTF.

This sequence joins TRBV6-2 or TRBV6-3 and TRBJ1-5; D gene unclear. With 4 bases removed from V and 4 bases from J, the gap between germline ends came to 14 bases. The CDR3 sequence is 15 residues long. CDR1 and CDR2 (germline): MNHEY, SVGEGT. As DNA, the CDR3 is TGTGCCAGCAGTTTCAGGTTAGGAAGGAATCAGCCCCAGCATTTT. It codes for CASSFRLGRNQPQHF.

The rearrangement uses TRBV23-1 and TRBJ1-1, with 8 bases aligning to TRBD1. TRBV23-1 is sorted into the ORF group, with uncertain function. V lost 1 base and J lost 2; bases outside the gene matches: 3. CDR3 length: 15 amino acids. The CDR3 region is CASSQWQGANTEAFF. The CDR3 bases are TGCGCCAGCAGTCAATGGCAGGGGGCAAACACTGAAGCTTTCTTT.

The rearrangement links TRBV4-2 to TRBJ2-1; possibly TRBD2 for D (6 bases). Germline V gene data show CDR1 as LGHNA and CDR2 as YNFKEQ. The ends were cut back, 1 base at V and 5 bases at J, with 15 bases in the middle. The CDR3 spans 16 residues. The CDR3 sequence is CASSQGTGTWDNEQFF. The CDR3, as DNA: TGTGCCAGCAGCCAAGGAACCGGGACTTGGGACAATGAGCAGTTCTTC.

In its sample, this clone was seen once. The CDR3 loop reads CASSHGLAPPYEQYF. The CDR3 DNA is TGTGCCAGCAGTCACGGACTAGCGCCTCCCTACGAGCAGTACTTC. The J gene is TRBJ2-7, the V gene TRBV27; TRBD2 aligns across 9 bases. The germline gives CDR1 MNHEY, CDR2 SMNVEV (reference sequence). This CDR3 is 15 amino acids long. With V trimmed by 5 bases and J by 2 bases, 7 bases remained unmatched.

The chain couples TRBV28 to TRBJ2-1, with TRBD1 as a possible D gene (5 bases). V lost 8 bases and J 3 bases, leaving 17 bases between the germline ends. The CDR3 sequence is 15 residues long. Looked up from germline, CDR1 is MDHEN and CDR2 is SYDVKM. The DNA for the CDR3 is TGTGCCAGCGGAATAGGGGCGGTGGGCTACAATGAGCAGTTCTTC. This gives the protein CASGIGAVGYNEQFF.

Comments on this clone: Distinct nucleotide sequences in the sample also encode this CDR3. The genes are TRBV30 and TRBJ2-7; maybe TRBD1 (6 bases). Trimming left V 0 bases short and J 4 bases short, with 13 bases between. CDR3 length equals 14 residues. Germline loops: CDR1 GTSNPN, CDR2 SVGIG (reference sequence). The CDR3 DNA is TGTGCCTGGAGTGTACGTACAGGGTGGTACGAGCAGTACTTC. Protein: CAWSVRTGWYEQYF.